The 5 T cell receptor beta chains reported below all come from one sample, sequenced in a study of T-cell reconstitution after alpha-beta-depleted transplantation in children. The TCRbeta library incorporated unique molecular identifiers. TCRdb analysed the PCR reads with MiXCR anew, one entry per CDR3 protein. The table shows approximately 150,000 distinct CDR3 sequences, with around 9% occurring only once. The sequencing here drew on PBMCs, mostly from graft donor cells, taken 180 days after TCRalphabeta/CD19-depleted stem cell transplant. The receptor set was obtained from a female patient aged 2-10 years who had a stem cell transplant for congenital amegakaryocytic thrombocytopenia, so the T cells may come from the graft donor.

In its sample, this clonotype was seen many times. The chain couples TRBV20-1 to TRBJ2-5; perhaps TRBD1 as D (6 bases). Germline assignment: CDR1 DFQATT and CDR2 SNEGSKA (reference sequence). CDR3 size: 15 residues. V was pared by 3 bases and J by 2 bases, with 16 bases between. The chain's CDR3 is CSASSPWTAQETQYF. The CDR3, as DNA: TGCAGTGCTAGTTCTCCTTGGACAGCTCAAGAGACCCAGTACTTC.

This clonotype was seen ten or more times. V gene TRBV20-1 combines with J gene TRBJ2-7; 7 nucleotides match TRBD2. J lost 2 bases, V lost 3 bases, and 7 bases had no gene match. This CDR3 spans 14 amino acids. Germline V gene lookup returns CDR1 DFQATT and CDR2 SNEGSKA (reference sequence). The CDR3 sequence: CSASLGLAAYEQYF. The CDR3 nucleotides are TGCAGTGCTAGTCTTGGGCTAGCGGCCTACGAGCAGTACTTC.

A word on this clonotype: Just one base apart from a much larger clone, this may be a read error. The chain is built from TRBV29-1 and TRBJ2-6, with TRBD1 matching over 11 bases. Looked up from germline, CDR1 is SQVTM and CDR2 is ANQGSEA. The CDR3 consists of 15 residues. DNA of the CDR3: TGCAGCACCCGGACAGGGGGCTCTGGGCCCAACGTCCTGACTTTC. It translates to CSTRTGGSGPNVLTF.

This clonotype was recorded many times. The chain joins TRBV5-1 to TRBJ2-1; possibly TRBD2 for D (6 bases). The germline V gene encodes CDR1 SGHRS and CDR2 YFSETQ. The CDR3 has 15 amino acids. Trimming removed 6 bases at V and 2 bases at J, with 15 bases between. The CDR3: CASTMWGEAYNEQFF. The DNA for the CDR3 is TGCGCCAGCACCATGTGGGGGGAGGCCTACAATGAGCAGTTCTTC.

This chain connects TRBV2 to TRBJ1-5; D is ambiguous. Trimming shortened V by 2 bases and J by 7 bases, and 9 bases separated the two germline ends. The germline gives CDR1 SNHLY, CDR2 FYNNEI. This CDR3 is built from 13 residues. The CDR3 spells CASSERGGQPQHF. Here the CDR3 DNA reads TGTGCCAGCAGTGAACGGGGAGGCCAGCCCCAGCATTTT.